Many counts were recorded for the clone carrying this T cell receptor (beta chain). Its matching antigen is unknown. CAS ≥3, NOSPECS ≥4, moderate-to-severe activity and duration under 3 months marked donors with ophthalmopathy. The authors diagnosed from clinical symptoms, serum thyroxine, TRAb, thyroid ultrasound and orbital computed tomography. These data are taken from a study of Graves' ophthalmopathy and Graves' hyperthyroidism. Study findings and constraints: The model's ophthalmopathy progression predictions had more than 55% sensitivity and roughly 72% specificity. A majority of expanded thyroid clonotypes exceeding 0.001 frequency were likewise present in blood.

The ends were cut back, 3 bases at V and 8 bases at J, with 16 bases in the middle. From germline, CDR1 is SGHTA and CDR2 FQGNSA. The CDR3 has 14 residues. The sequenced template was RNA, covering the TCR beta CDR3 region. The first round was an RT-PCR with HTBI primers, and the second round was a multiplex PCR. TCRdb reprocessed the multiplex PCR reads with MiXCR, giving one entry per CDR3 protein. The sample records nearly 400,000 distinct CDR3 sequences, around 16% being singletons. The sequencing input was peripheral blood. The sequence was obtained from a woman younger than 30 with Graves' ophthalmopathy. The chain joins TRBV7-2 to TRBJ1-2; a weak D match, TRBD1 (6 bases). The CDR3 coding sequence is TGTGCCAGCAGCTTTACCAGGGGAAATAGCGGCTACACCTTC. Translated: CASSFTRGNSGYTF.